The 9 T cell receptor beta chains presented below share a single source sample, sequenced in a study of cytomegalovirus exposure and HLA in healthy donors. PCR was performed using 60 Vbeta and 13 Jbeta primers. The table came from immunoSEQ multiplex PCR; TCRdb's copy has only in-frame clones and leaves some out. This sample has approximately 140,000 clones, with about 60% found just once. Material: PBMCs. The receptors shown here come from a woman aged 60-70 years in good health and CMV-seropositive.

This chain links TRBV29-1 with TRBJ2-5; D is possibly TRBD1 (5 bases). CDR1 and CDR2 from the germline V gene are SQVTM and ANQGSEA. The V and J ends lost 4 bases and 1 base respectively, with 7 bases between them. This CDR3 is 12 amino acids long. As DNA, the CDR3 is TGCAGCGTTGTAGACAGCCAAGAGACCCAGTACTTC. As protein: CSVVDSQETQYF.

This rearrangement joins TRBV10-3 to TRBJ2-7, with 7 bases lining up with TRBD1. The CDR3 spans 13 residues. V lost 0 bases to trimming and J lost 4 bases; unmatched junction nucleotides: 0. Germline loops: CDR1 ENHRY, CDR2 SYGVKD. The CDR3 DNA reads TGTGCCATCAGTGAGTCGGACAGGTACGAGCAGTACTTC. Its protein is CAISESDRYEQYF.

This chain uses TRBV19 with TRBJ2-7, with 7 bases lining up with TRBD1. The trim removed 3 bases at V and 9 bases at J, leaving 8 bases unmatched. The germline CDR1 and CDR2 sequences are LNHDA and SQIVND (reference sequence). The CDR3 has 13 residues. The CDR3 coding sequence is TGTGCCAGTAGTATCTCCCTCAGACAGGGGCAGTACTTC. Protein sequence: CASSISLRQGQYF.

The chain couples TRBV5-1 to TRBJ2-1; 9 nucleotides line up with TRBD2. The CDR3 sequence is 15 residues long. The V segment lost 4 bases and the J segment 3 bases; nucleotides outside the gene matches: 5. Per germline, CDR1 SGHRS and CDR2 YFSETQ. The CDR3 region is CASSQLAGGYNEQFF. CDR3 bases: TGCGCCAGCAGCCAACTAGCGGGCGGCTACAATGAGCAGTTCTTC.

The chain is built from TRBV4-3 and TRBJ2-4; D gene uncertain. CDR1 is LGHNA and CDR2 is YSLEER in the germline V gene. The CDR3 is 15 residues long. V lost 6 bases to trimming and J lost 0 bases, with 12 bases between them. This CDR3 reads CASSYEVRAKNIQYF. CDR3 nucleotide sequence: TGCGCCAGCAGTTACGAGGTACGAGCCAAAAACATTCAGTACTTC.

This clone was found a few times. This sequence joins TRBV19 and TRBJ2-7; tentatively, D is TRBD1 (5 bases). Germline V gives CDR1 LNHDA, CDR2 SQIVND (reference sequence). Trimming took 7 bases from V and 3 from J, leaving 10 bases between them. CDR3 size: 12 residues. CDR3 sequence (DNA): TGTGCCAGTACCGACAGAGACTACGAGCAGTACTTC. Amino acid sequence: CASTDRDYEQYF.

For this clone: Other nucleotide sequences in the sample specify the same CDR3. The chain has TRBV7-2 and TRBJ2-5, with 14 bases fitting TRBD2. V shed 1 base, J shed 4 bases, and the junction held 2 bases outside the gene matches. The CDR3 has 16 residues. Germline V gene data show CDR1 as SGHTA and CDR2 as FQGNSA. CDR3 nucleotide sequence: TGTGCCAGCAGCTTAGGACTAGCGGGAGGGGGAGAGACCCAGTACTTC. Protein sequence: CASSLGLAGGGETQYF. Filled out from reference TRBV7-2 and TRBJ2-5, the complete variable domain reads GAGVSQSPSNKVTEKGKDVELRCDPISGHTALYWYRQSLGQGLEFLIYFQGNSAPDKSGLPSDRFSAERTGGSVSTLTIQRTQQEDSAVYLCASSLGLAGGGETQYFGPGTRLLVL.

V and J are TRBV7-3 and TRBJ2-4; D not certain. Germline V gene lookup returns CDR1 SGHTA and CDR2 FQGTGA. The CDR3 sequence is 12 residues long. With 3 bases removed from V and 6 bases from J, the gap between germline ends came to 6 bases. CDR3 sequence: CASSFSGNIQYF. The CDR3 coding sequence is TGTGCCAGCAGCTTCTCGGGAAACATTCAGTACTTC.

The CDR3 nucleotides read TGTGCCAGCAGCGCCGGGACTCGTCCCGAGCAGTACTTC. This sequence encodes CASSAGTRPEQYF. The chain carries TRBV9 and TRBJ2-7; possible D gene TRBD2, 6 bases. There are 13 residues in the CDR3. Germline CDR1 is SGDLS and CDR2 is YYNGEE. Trimming pared 3 bases from V and 6 bases from J, leaving 13 bases between.